This is a list of T cell receptor beta chains from one sample in a study of beta chain features in type 1 diabetes. Only in-frame clones appear in the TCRdb table, and some are missing; sequencing was by immunoSEQ multiplex PCR. There are tens of thousands of clones in the sample; 25% to 35% occur only once, and 0.45% to 0.55% lies in the top ten. Sequencing was carried out using stem cell memory CD4+ T cells from blood. The source is a woman aged 18-30 years in good health. The CDR3 runs from the conserved cysteine through the conserved F or W. The order of the fields is J gene, clone size, V gene, D gene, CDR3 DNA, CDR3 protein. A D gene is named only where the DNA matches it firmly. Size tells how often a clone was seen (once, few, many) or the class of an expanded clone, and some rows leave it out.

j_gene: TRBJ2-5
abundance: -
v_gene: TRBV29-1
d_gene: TRBD1
CDR3nt: TGCAGCTTTCGGGACAGTCAAGAGACCCAGTACTTC
CDR3aa: CSFRDSQETQYF

j_gene: TRBJ1-4
abundance: -
v_gene: TRBV5-6
d_gene: -
CDR3nt: TGTGCCAGCAGCTTGTCGGGGGGTGAAAAACTGTTTTTT
CDR3aa: CASSLSGGEKLFF

j_gene: TRBJ2-5
abundance: few
v_gene: TRBV5-1
d_gene: TRBD2
CDR3nt: TGCGCCAGCAGCCCGAATTTAGCGGGACGGGAGACCCAGTACTTC
CDR3aa: CASSPNLAGRETQYF

j_gene: TRBJ2-3
abundance: -
v_gene: TRBV27
d_gene: TRBD2
CDR3nt: TGTGCCAGCAATCAGCGGGGGGCAGATACGCAGTATTTT
CDR3aa: CASNQRGADTQYF

j_gene: TRBJ1-2
abundance: few
v_gene: TRBV20-1
d_gene: -
CDR3nt: TGCAGTGCTGGACTGTCATACACCTTC
CDR3aa: CSAGLSYTF

j_gene: TRBJ1-5
abundance: few
v_gene: TRBV7-9
d_gene: TRBD1
CDR3nt: TGTGCCAGCAGCTCGGGACAGGGGGCGAATCAGCCCCAGCATTTT
CDR3aa: CASSSGQGANQPQHF

j_gene: TRBJ2-5
abundance: -
v_gene: TRBV19
d_gene: TRBD1
CDR3nt: TGTGCCAGTAGTCCTCTGACAGGGTTGTACCAAGAGACCCAGTACTTC
CDR3aa: CASSPLTGLYQETQYF

j_gene: TRBJ1-1
abundance: -
v_gene: TRBV5-5
d_gene: TRBD1
CDR3nt: TGTGCCAGCAGCTTTTCACTCAGGACAGGCGAAGCTTTCTTT
CDR3aa: CASSFSLRTGEAFF

j_gene: TRBJ2-1
abundance: many
v_gene: TRBV29-1
d_gene: TRBD1
CDR3nt: TGCAGCGTTGAGGGGACAGGGCACAATGAGCAGTTCTTC
CDR3aa: CSVEGTGHNEQFF

j_gene: TRBJ2-1
abundance: few
v_gene: TRBV7-6
d_gene: -
CDR3nt: TGTGCCAGCAGACGGGAGCGCGGGATCCATGAGCAGTTCTTC
CDR3aa: CASRRERGIHEQFF

j_gene: TRBJ2-1
abundance: few
v_gene: TRBV6-6
d_gene: TRBD1
CDR3nt: TGTGCCAGCAGTTACCAACAGGGGGTTGAGGAGCAGTTCTTC
CDR3aa: CASSYQQGVEEQFF

j_gene: TRBJ2-7
abundance: -
v_gene: TRBV9
d_gene: TRBD1
CDR3nt: TGTGCCAGCAGCGCCCACAGGGGCACCTACGAGCAGTACTTC
CDR3aa: CASSAHRGTYEQYF

j_gene: TRBJ1-4
abundance: -
v_gene: TRBV7-9
d_gene: TRBD1
CDR3nt: TGTGCCAGCAGCTCCACGGGACAGTCAACTAATGAAAAACTGTTTTTT
CDR3aa: CASSSTGQSTNEKLFF

j_gene: TRBJ1-5
abundance: -
v_gene: TRBV25-1
d_gene: TRBD1
CDR3nt: TGTGCCAGCAGTCCCGGGACAGGGGGCGGTCAGCCCCAGCATTTT
CDR3aa: CASSPGTGGGQPQHF

j_gene: TRBJ1-1
abundance: -
v_gene: TRBV5-1
d_gene: TRBD1
CDR3nt: TGCGCCAGCAGCGCTACAGGGGTTGGCACTGAAGCTTTCTTT
CDR3aa: CASSATGVGTEAFF

j_gene: TRBJ2-5
abundance: -
v_gene: TRBV10-2
d_gene: -
CDR3nt: TGCGCCAGCAGCCCTCAAGAGACCCAGTACTTC
CDR3aa: CASSPQETQYF

j_gene: TRBJ1-5
abundance: few
v_gene: TRBV19
d_gene: TRBD1
CDR3nt: TGTGCCAGTAGTAGGGTAGTGGGGGACAGGGCTCAGCCCCAGCATTTT
CDR3aa: CASSRVVGDRAQPQHF

j_gene: TRBJ2-3
abundance: once
v_gene: TRBV5-4
d_gene: -
CDR3nt: TGTGCCAGCAGCTTGGGCGGGGCCACAGATACGCAGTATTTT
CDR3aa: CASSLGGATDTQYF

j_gene: TRBJ1-4
abundance: -
v_gene: TRBV27
d_gene: TRBD1
CDR3nt: TGTGCCAGCAGTCGCCAGGGGGTCCTGACTGAAAAACTGTTTTTT
CDR3aa: CASSRQGVLTEKLFF

j_gene: TRBJ1-4
abundance: -
v_gene: TRBV4-1
d_gene: TRBD1
CDR3nt: TGCGCCAGCAGTGTCCGGGACAGGGCTAATGAAAAACTGTTTTTT
CDR3aa: CASSVRDRANEKLFF

j_gene: TRBJ1-1
abundance: -
v_gene: TRBV5-4
d_gene: -
CDR3nt: TGTGCCAGCAGCGCCCAAGGGGGTACTGAAGCTTTCTTT
CDR3aa: CASSAQGGTEAFF

j_gene: TRBJ1-3
abundance: -
v_gene: TRBV9
d_gene: -
CDR3nt: TGTGCCAGCAGCGTACGAGGGAAAGGAAACACCATATATTTT
CDR3aa: CASSVRGKGNTIYF

j_gene: TRBJ2-7
abundance: -
v_gene: TRBV27
d_gene: -
CDR3nt: TGTGCCAGCAGTTTATCGAGGGGGAGGGGCGAGCAGTACTTC
CDR3aa: CASSLSRGRGEQYF

j_gene: TRBJ2-2
abundance: few
v_gene: TRBV29-1
d_gene: -
CDR3nt: TGCAGCGTTGAAGCCCTATCCCAGCGGCCGAACACCGGGGAGCTGTTTTTT
CDR3aa: CSVEALSQRPNTGELFF

j_gene: TRBJ2-3
abundance: few
v_gene: TRBV30
d_gene: TRBD2
CDR3nt: TGTGCCTTTAGCGGGCCCAACACAGATACGCAGTATTTT
CDR3aa: CAFSGPNTDTQYF

j_gene: TRBJ2-2
abundance: few
v_gene: TRBV6-5
d_gene: TRBD2
CDR3nt: TGTGCCAGCAGTTATGGGGGGGGAACCGGGGAGCTGTTTTTT
CDR3aa: CASSYGGGTGELFF

j_gene: TRBJ1-1
abundance: -
v_gene: TRBV5-1
d_gene: TRBD1
CDR3nt: TGCGCCAGCAGCTTGGTGAGCCAGGGGGCAGCCACTGAAGCTTTCTTT
CDR3aa: CASSLVSQGAATEAFF

j_gene: TRBJ2-7
abundance: few
v_gene: TRBV5-4
d_gene: -
CDR3nt: TGTGCCAGCAGCTTGGCCGGGATGTCCTACGAGCAGTACTTC
CDR3aa: CASSLAGMSYEQYF

j_gene: TRBJ2-7
abundance: few
v_gene: TRBV19
d_gene: TRBD1
CDR3nt: TGTGCCAGTAGTACACGGACAGGGGCGTCCTACGAGCAGTACTTC
CDR3aa: CASSTRTGASYEQYF

j_gene: TRBJ2-2
abundance: few
v_gene: TRBV19
d_gene: -
CDR3nt: TGTGCCAGTATCTCTGGCCCTGACACCGGGGAGCTGTTTTTT
CDR3aa: CASISGPDTGELFF

j_gene: TRBJ2-7
abundance: few
v_gene: TRBV5-1
d_gene: TRBD1
CDR3nt: TGCGCCAGCAGCCCCCGACCAGGGACAGGGGGCGACTACGAGCAGTACTTC
CDR3aa: CASSPRPGTGGDYEQYF

j_gene: TRBJ2-2
abundance: -
v_gene: TRBV2
d_gene: -
CDR3nt: TGTGCCAGCAACAGCATGTTCACCGGGGAGCTGTTTTTT
CDR3aa: CASNSMFTGELFF

j_gene: TRBJ1-1
abundance: -
v_gene: TRBV5-4
d_gene: -
CDR3nt: TGTGCCAGCAGCCCTCGACAGGCCAACACTGAAGCTTTCTTT
CDR3aa: CASSPRQANTEAFF

j_gene: TRBJ2-7
abundance: -
v_gene: TRBV5-4
d_gene: TRBD2
CDR3nt: TGTGCCAGCACCCGGGGGGGGCCTCATGTGGTGTCCTACGAGCAGTACTTC
CDR3aa: CASTRGGPHVVSYEQYF

j_gene: TRBJ1-1
abundance: few
v_gene: TRBV5-1
d_gene: -
CDR3nt: TGCGCCAGCAGAATGGCGGGAGTCGGCACTGAAGCTTTCTTT
CDR3aa: CASRMAGVGTEAFF

j_gene: TRBJ2-1
abundance: -
v_gene: TRBV4-1
d_gene: -
CDR3nt: TGCGCCAGCAGCCAAGGAGGGGGGCGGGGGAGAAACAATGAGCAGTTCTTC
CDR3aa: CASSQGGGRGRNNEQFF

j_gene: TRBJ2-5
abundance: few
v_gene: TRBV5-1
d_gene: TRBD2
CDR3nt: TGCGCCAGCAGCGCCGGAGGGTTAGCGGGAGGAGAGACCCAGTACTTC
CDR3aa: CASSAGGLAGGETQYF

j_gene: TRBJ1-2
abundance: -
v_gene: TRBV7-2
d_gene: TRBD1
CDR3nt: TGTGCCAGCAGTTCGGACAGGGCCACTACCGGCTACACCTTC
CDR3aa: CASSSDRATTGYTF

j_gene: TRBJ2-5
abundance: many
v_gene: TRBV2
d_gene: TRBD2
CDR3nt: TGTGCCAGCAGTCTAGCGGACCAAGAGACCCAGTACTTC
CDR3aa: CASSLADQETQYF

j_gene: TRBJ2-3
abundance: -
v_gene: TRBV5-1
d_gene: TRBD2
CDR3nt: TGCGCCAGCAATCCGGGGGGGGGAGATACGCAGTATTTT
CDR3aa: CASNPGGGDTQYF

j_gene: TRBJ2-5
abundance: few
v_gene: TRBV30
d_gene: -
CDR3nt: TGTGCCAGAGGCATCCAAGAGACCCAGTACTTC
CDR3aa: CARGIQETQYF

j_gene: TRBJ1-2
abundance: -
v_gene: TRBV29-1
d_gene: -
CDR3nt: TGCAGCGTTGAAGATCGTGGCAGCTATGGCTACACCTTC
CDR3aa: CSVEDRGSYGYTF

j_gene: TRBJ2-2
abundance: -
v_gene: TRBV30
d_gene: -
CDR3nt: TGTGCCTGGAGTGTGTCCTCGGCGGAGGAGCTGTTTTTT
CDR3aa: CAWSVSSAEELFF

j_gene: TRBJ1-1
abundance: few
v_gene: TRBV4-2
d_gene: -
CDR3nt: TGTGCCAGCAGCTTGGACGGGGAGAACACTGAAGCTTTCTTT
CDR3aa: CASSLDGENTEAFF

j_gene: TRBJ1-1
abundance: -
v_gene: TRBV15
d_gene: -
CDR3nt: TGTGCCACCAGCAGACAGGGGATGCGGACTGAAGCTTTCTTT
CDR3aa: CATSRQGMRTEAFF

j_gene: TRBJ2-6
abundance: -
v_gene: TRBV30
d_gene: -
CDR3nt: TGTGCCTGCTCCGAGGGACTCACGTTTTCTGGGGCCAACGTCCTGACTTTC
CDR3aa: CACSEGLTFSGANVLTF

j_gene: TRBJ2-1
abundance: -
v_gene: TRBV7-9
d_gene: -
CDR3nt: TGTGCCAGCAGCTTAGTTCACAGTTTCTTCTACAATGAGCAGTTCTTC
CDR3aa: CASSLVHSFFYNEQFF

j_gene: TRBJ2-2
abundance: few
v_gene: TRBV7-9
d_gene: TRBD2
CDR3nt: TGTGCCAGCAACCTACTAGCGGGAACTAACACCGGGGAGCTGTTTTTT
CDR3aa: CASNLLAGTNTGELFF

j_gene: TRBJ2-5
abundance: many
v_gene: TRBV18
d_gene: -
CDR3nt: TGTGCCAGCTCACCGACTATGGGGCAAGAGACCCAGTACTTC
CDR3aa: CASSPTMGQETQYF

j_gene: TRBJ2-7
abundance: -
v_gene: TRBV7-8
d_gene: TRBD2
CDR3nt: TGTGCCAGCAGCTTAGTCGGTAGGACTAGCGGGCCCATCGATCCCTACGAGCAGTACTTC
CDR3aa: CASSLVGRTSGPIDPYEQYF

j_gene: TRBJ2-1
abundance: few
v_gene: TRBV19
d_gene: TRBD1
CDR3nt: TGTGCCAGTAGTATAGAAGGGACAGGGAGAACGAATGAGCAGTTCTTC
CDR3aa: CASSIEGTGRTNEQFF

j_gene: TRBJ2-7
abundance: -
v_gene: TRBV23-1
d_gene: TRBD1
CDR3nt: TGCGCCAGCAGCCAGGACAGGGGGTCCCACGAGCAGTACTTC
CDR3aa: CASSQDRGSHEQYF

j_gene: TRBJ2-7
abundance: -
v_gene: TRBV19
d_gene: -
CDR3nt: TGTGCCAGTAGTATAGATTGGGCGGGTGAGCAGTACTTC
CDR3aa: CASSIDWAGEQYF

j_gene: TRBJ1-3
abundance: few
v_gene: TRBV4-1
d_gene: -
CDR3nt: TGCGCCAGCAGCCAAATTGAGGTCACCGGAAACACCATATATTTT
CDR3aa: CASSQIEVTGNTIYF

j_gene: TRBJ2-3
abundance: -
v_gene: TRBV11-2
d_gene: -
CDR3nt: TGTGCCAGCAGCTTACCCGTGGATACGCAGTATTTT
CDR3aa: CASSLPVDTQYF

j_gene: TRBJ2-1
abundance: -
v_gene: TRBV10-3
d_gene: TRBD2
CDR3nt: TGTGCCATCAGTAGACTAGCGGACCAAACCTACAATGAGCAGTTCTTC
CDR3aa: CAISRLADQTYNEQFF

j_gene: TRBJ2-3
abundance: -
v_gene: TRBV7-2
d_gene: TRBD2
CDR3nt: TGTGCCAGCAGCAATACTAGCGGGGGGGCCGGAGATACGCAGTATTTT
CDR3aa: CASSNTSGGAGDTQYF

j_gene: TRBJ2-5
abundance: few
v_gene: TRBV2
d_gene: -
CDR3nt: TGTGCCAGCAGTGACGGCCTTAGTGAGGGAGAGACCCAGTACTTC
CDR3aa: CASSDGLSEGETQYF